This T cell receptor (beta chain) was sequenced during a study of T cell responses to AZD1222 COVID-19 vaccine. This table comes from immunoSEQ multiplex PCR, and its TCRdb copy is limited to in-frame clones, with some not included. The sample lists tens of thousands of clones, approximately 80% occurring once. Source: peripheral blood, taken 28 days after the second AZD1222 dose. This receptor was taken from an adult who received the AZD1222 COVID-19 vaccine.

The CDR3 here is CASSPPGLGETQYF. The CDR3 DNA sequence: TGTGCCAGCAGCCCGCCGGGACTAGGAGAGACCCAGTACTTC. This chain uses TRBV27 with TRBJ2-5; 8 bases fit TRBD2. Trimming cost V 6 bases and J 4 bases; bases outside gene matches: 7. This CDR3 is 14 amino acids long. Germline V gives CDR1 MNHEY, CDR2 SMNVEV (reference sequence).